Below are 28 T cell receptor beta chains sequenced from a single sample in a study of T cells in Graves' hyperthyroidism and ophthalmopathy. Amplification yielded TCR beta CDR3 regions, with RNA transcripts as the source. HTBI primers were used for first-round RT-PCR of the TCR CDR3. TCRdb itself ran the multiplex PCR reads through MiXCR, one entry per CDR3 protein. The repertoire consists of 300,000 to 450,000 distinct CDR3 sequences, with 15% occurring once and the leading ten covering 30% to 35%. Sequenced: blood. These receptors came from a woman aged 25 to 39 with Graves' hyperthyroidism.

V is TRBV10-3 and J is TRBJ2-3; 10 bases map to TRBD2. V shed 7 bases, J shed 3 bases, and the junction held 10 bases outside the gene matches. The germline gives CDR1 ENHRY, CDR2 SYGVKD. There are 16 residues in the CDR3. Here the CDR3 DNA reads TGTGCCATCAAGGGGCAGCGGGAGGGCATGACAGATACGCAGTATTTT. This codes for CAIKGQREGMTDTQYF.

This clonotype showed up just a few times. The rearrangement links TRBV9 to TRBJ1-2; TRBD1 matches at 8 bases. Germline CDR1 and CDR2: SGDLS and YYNGEE. The V segment lost 0 bases and the J segment 4 bases; nucleotides outside the gene matches: 2. The CDR3 is 14 residues long. CDR3: CASSVETGAYGYTF. The CDR3 DNA sequence: TGTGCCAGCAGCGTAGAGACAGGGGCCTATGGCTACACCTTC. The variable domain in full, completed from reference TRBV9 and TRBJ1-2, reads DSGVTQTPKHLITATGQRVTLRCSPRSGDLSVYWYQQSLDQGLQFLIQYYNGEERAKGNILERFSAQQFPDLHSELNLSSLELGDSALYFCASSVETGAYGYTFGSGTRLTVV.

This clonotype was counted a few times. The V gene is TRBV20-1, the J gene TRBJ1-5; D ambiguous. The CDR3 consists of 15 residues. Germline CDR1 reads DFQATT; CDR2 reads SNEGSKA (reference sequence). The V gene lost 3 bases and the J gene lost 2 bases, with 14 bases spanning the gap. CDR3 amino acids: CSASRTEAGNQPQHF. DNA of the CDR3: TGCAGTGCTAGCCGGACGGAGGCAGGCAATCAGCCCCAGCATTTT.

This clonotype appeared many times. The CDR3 reads CASFHNEQFF. The DNA for the CDR3 is TGTGCCTCTTTTCACAATGAGCAGTTCTTC. This chain uses TRBV30 with TRBJ2-1; D unclear. The CDR3 covers 10 residues. Germline V gives CDR1 GTSNPN, CDR2 SVGIG (reference sequence). Between the trimmed V and J ends, which lost 7 bases and 5 bases, there was a span of 6 bases. Complete variable domain (other parts from reference TRBV30 and TRBJ2-1): SQTIHQWPATLVQPVGSPLSLECTVEGTSNPNLYWYRQAAGRGLQLLFYSVGIGQISSEVPQNLSASRPQDRQFILSSKKLLLSDSGFYLCASFHNEQFFGPGTRLTVL.

This clonotype was counted between two and nine times. V and J are TRBV5-1 and TRBJ1-1; the D is unclear. The CDR3 covers 15 residues. Deletions cut 3 bases from V and 3 bases from J, with 15 bases between. CDR1 and CDR2 from the germline V gene are SGHRS and YFSETQ. The CDR3 DNA sequence: TGCGCCAGCAGCTCTGGGTGGGGTTCGGACACTGAAGCTTTCTTT. Its translation is CASSSGWGSDTEAFF.

The chain recombines TRBV20-1 with TRBJ2-7, with TRBD2 identical over 8 bases. The end of the DNA aligns better with TRBJ2-1, so the J call may be wrong. CDR3 size: 17 residues. Germline CDR1 DFQATT, CDR2 SNEGSKA (reference sequence). The chain's CDR3 is CSARDVAVIAGFYEQFF. The CDR3 region has the DNA TGCAGTGCTAGAGATGTCGCGGTGATAGCGGGATTCTACGAGCAGTTCTTC.

In its sample, this clonotype was seen a few times. The rearrangement links TRBV20-1 to TRBJ1-2; tentative D call: TRBD1 (5 bases). The ends were cut back, 3 bases at V and 6 bases at J, with 14 bases in the middle. CDR1 is DFQATT, CDR2 SNEGSKA, per germline (reference sequence). The CDR3 length is 13 residues. CDR3 coding DNA: TGCAGTGCTAGTCGGCAGGGAAGACATGGCTACACCTTC. It yields the protein CSASRQGRHGYTF.

This clonotype was counted ten times or more. This chain connects TRBV7-2 to TRBJ2-7; 8 bases line up with TRBD2. The CDR3 has 15 residues. Germline V gene sequence: CDR1 SGHTA, CDR2 FQGNSA. V lost 3 bases, J lost 1 base, and 5 bases stayed unmatched. CDR3 in DNA: TGTGCCAGCAGCTTTCGGGAGGGTCGGTCCTACGAGCAGTACTTC. Amino acid sequence: CASSFREGRSYEQYF.

J is TRBJ2-4 and V is TRBV5-6; a possible D gene is TRBD2 (5 bases). CDR3 length equals 16 residues. V shed 0 bases and J shed 5 bases, with 15 bases lying between them. Germline V gives CDR1 SGHDT, CDR2 YYEEEE. CDR3 DNA: TGTGCCAGCAGCTTGGATAGCGTCACATTCCAAAACATTCAGTACTTC. This codes for CASSLDSVTFQNIQYF. Drawing the rest from reference TRBV5-6 and TRBJ2-4, the complete variable domain is DAGVTQSPTHLIKTRGQQVTLRCSPKSGHDTVSWYQQALGQGPQFIFQYYEEEERQRGNFPDRFSGHQFPNYSSELNVNALLLGDSALYLCASSLDSVTFQNIQYFGAGTRLSVL.

This clonotype was detected ten times or more. The gene calls are TRBV5-1 and TRBJ2-7; D remains unclear. Germline CDR1 and CDR2: SGHRS and YFSETQ. The CDR3 extends over 15 amino acids. V was clipped by 1 base and J by 3 bases, with 14 bases between them. In nucleotides, the CDR3 is TGCGCCAGCAGCTTGTACGCAGGCCCAGACTACGAGCAGTACTTC. Encoded protein: CASSLYAGPDYEQYF.

This clonotype was observed a few times. V usage is TRBV20-1 and J usage is TRBJ2-6; D is unclear. Germline CDR1 and CDR2: DFQATT and SNEGSKA (reference sequence). V lost 0 bases, J lost 1 base, and 19 bases lay in between. The CDR3 has 19 residues. Written as DNA, the CDR3 is TGCAGTGCTAGAGATGGTCGGGCCAAAGGTCTATCTGGGGCCAACGTCCTGACTTTC. This encodes CSARDGRAKGLSGANVLTF.

This clonotype has at least ten counts. The rearrangement uses TRBV30 and TRBJ2-7; 13 bases match TRBD2. Germline lookup yields CDR1 GTSNPN and CDR2 SVGIG (reference sequence). This CDR3 is 17 amino acids long. Trimming took 7 bases from V and 1 from J; bases not matched to a gene: 13. The CDR3 DNA reads TGTGCCTTCGCCCCGGGACTAGCGGGAACAGTGTCCTACGAGCAGTACTTC. This translates into CAFAPGLAGTVSYEQYF.

This clonotype was found many times. This sequence joins TRBV7-9 and TRBJ2-1, with D possibly being TRBD1 or TRBD2 (5 bases each). This CDR3 contains 19 residues. Germline CDR1 and CDR2: SEHNR and FQNEAQ (reference sequence). Between the trimmed V and J ends, which lost 5 bases and 3 bases, there was a span of 26 bases. CDR3 region: CASSPRVSGQPSRYNEQFF. The CDR3 DNA sequence: TGTGCCAGCAGCCCTAGAGTGTCAGGGCAGCCTAGCCGCTACAATGAGCAGTTCTTC.

This clonotype was recorded many times. The chain is built from TRBV5-1 and TRBJ1-6; TRBD1 is a possible D gene (5 bases). The CDR3 has 13 amino acids. With 4 bases removed from V and 8 bases from J, the gap between germline ends came to 10 bases. Looked up from germline, CDR1 is SGHRS and CDR2 is YFSETQ. CDR3 sequence: CASSRDRDSPLHF. The DNA of the CDR3 is TGCGCCAGCAGCCGAGACAGAGATTCACCCCTCCACTTT. Together with reference TRBV5-1 and TRBJ1-6, the CDR3 gives the full variable domain: KAGVTQTPRYLIKTRGQQVTLSCSPISGHRSVSWYQQTPGQGLQFLFEYFSETQRNKGNFPGRFSGRQFSNSRSEMNVSTLELGDSALYLCASSRDRDSPLHFGNGTRLTVT.

This chain uses TRBV24-1 with TRBJ2-3; D is unresolved. This CDR3 is 12 amino acids long. The V gene lost 4 bases and the J gene lost 5 bases, with 6 bases spanning the gap. Germline V gives CDR1 KGHDR, CDR2 SFDVKD. Here the CDR3 DNA reads TGTGCCACCAGTGACTTCAGAGATACGCAGTATTTT. It specifies CATSDFRDTQYF.

There are many counts of this clonotype. This chain joins TRBV7-2 and TRBJ2-1; 7 bases are shared with TRBD1. CDR1 is SGHTA, CDR2 FQGNSA, per germline. The CDR3 runs to 14 residues. Germline trimming cut 5 bases from V and 5 bases from J; bases unmatched to any gene: 6. Here the CDR3 reads CASSPDRVNNEQFF. For the CDR3, the DNA is TGTGCCAGCAGCCCCGACAGGGTCAACAATGAGCAGTTCTTC.

The rearrangement joins TRBV5-1 to TRBJ2-7; D gene unclear. V gave up 0 bases and J gave up 5 bases, with 9 bases separating them. CDR1 and CDR2 from the germline V gene are SGHRS and YFSETQ. This CDR3 region has 13 residues. CDR3 region: CASSLGKENEQYF. The CDR3 DNA is TGCGCCAGCAGCTTGGGGAAGGAAAACGAGCAGTACTTC.

This clonotype was seen repeatedly, ten times or more. The V and J genes are TRBV29-1 and TRBJ1-1; D unresolved. CDR1 is SQVTM, CDR2 ANQGSEA, per germline. With 3 bases removed from V and 5 bases from J, the gap between germline ends came to 13 bases. The CDR3 spans 13 residues. The CDR3 reads CSVEALSNTEAFF. For the CDR3, the DNA is TGCAGCGTTGAGGCGCTTTCGAATACTGAAGCTTTCTTT. Full variable domain (remainder filled in from reference TRBV29-1 and TRBJ1-1): SAVISQKPSRDICQRGTSLTIQCQVDSQVTMMFWYRQQPGQSLTLIATANQGSEATYESGFVIDKFPISRPNLTFSTLTVSNMSPEDSSIYLCSVEALSNTEAFFGQGTRLTVV.

This clonotype was observed a handful of times. V usage is TRBV6-2 or TRBV6-3 and J usage is TRBJ2-3; 7 bases are shared with TRBD1. The CDR3 covers 15 residues. V trimming: 5 bases; J trimming: 2 bases; junction bases outside the gene matches: 7. The germline gives CDR1 MNHEY, CDR2 SVGEGT. The CDR3 sequence is CASSGGQVITDTQYF. DNA of the CDR3: TGTGCCAGCAGTGGAGGACAGGTTATCACAGATACGCAGTATTTT.

V and J are TRBV7-9 and TRBJ2-7, with 9 bases lining up with TRBD2. The CDR3 runs 14 residues. Germline V gene lookup returns CDR1 SEHNR and CDR2 FQNEAQ (reference sequence). V gave up 4 bases and J gave up 5 bases; unmatched junction bases: 6. The CDR3, as DNA: TGTGCCAGCAGCTCCCTTAGCGGGAGTCACGAGCAGTACTTC. Its protein product is CASSSLSGSHEQYF.

This clonotype was picked up a small number of times. V and J are TRBV13 and TRBJ1-6; no reliable D call. Germline CDR1 is PRHDT and CDR2 is FYEKMQ (reference sequence). V lost 5 bases, J lost 5 bases, and 10 bases lay in between. CDR3 length: 14 amino acids. CDR3 region: CASSLGINNSPLHF. For the CDR3, the DNA is TGTGCCAGCAGCCTGGGAATTAATAATTCACCCCTCCACTTT.

Remarks on this clonotype: The junction departs from germline at one end; a sequencing error may be responsible. This chain connects TRBV7-7 to TRBJ2-1, with 7 nucleotides matching TRBD2. The CDR3 loop spans 14 amino acids. The germline V gene encodes CDR1 SSHAT and CDR2 FNYEAQ (reference sequence). The CDR3 region has the DNA TGTGCTAGCAGCTTGAGCGGGGATTACAATGAGCAGTTCTTC. It translates to CASSLSGDYNEQFF.

Note on this clonotype: The CDR3 does not end in the conserved phenylalanine or tryptophan, so this is likely a read error. V usage is TRBV28 and J usage is TRBJ1-1, with 9 bases that match TRBD1. Germline CDR1 is MDHEN and CDR2 is SYDVKM. This CDR3 spans 13 amino acids. This CDR3 is CAGSGGTGTEAFL. The CDR3 bases are TGTGCCGGCAGTGGCGGGACAGGGACTGAGGCTTTCCTT.

The rearrangement uses TRBV18 and TRBJ2-7; D might be TRBD1 (6 bases). The CDR3 loop spans 13 amino acids. The germline V gene encodes CDR1 KGHSH and CDR2 LQKENI. The ends were cut back, 3 bases at V and 3 bases at J, with 9 bases in the middle. CDR3 sequence (DNA): TGTGCCAGCTCACCCGGGACATTCTACGAGCAGTACTTC. Its protein product is CASSPGTFYEQYF.

V usage is TRBV4-1 and J usage is TRBJ1-2; no definite D call. Trimming pared 0 bases from V and 7 bases from J, leaving 12 bases between. This CDR3 has 14 amino acids. Per germline, CDR1 MGHRA and CDR2 YSYEKL. The CDR3 region is CASSQDRRSGGYTF. CDR3 DNA: TGCGCCAGCAGCCAAGATCGGCGGTCGGGTGGCTACACCTTC.

This clonotype came up many times. The chain joins TRBV11-2 to TRBJ2-1; no firm D call. Germline values: CDR1 SGHAT, CDR2 FQNNGV. V lost 3 bases and J lost 12, with 24 bases in between. This CDR3 contains 16 residues. CDR3 region: CASSLEFRGSFIRQFF. In DNA form, the CDR3 reads TGTGCCAGCAGCTTGGAGTTTCGCGGTTCATTTATAAGGCAGTTCTTC.

This clonotype has more than one count but fewer than ten. The chain joins TRBV27 to TRBJ2-1; tentative D call: TRBD1 (6 bases). Trimming left V 5 bases short and J 0 bases short, with 11 bases between. The germline gives CDR1 MNHEY, CDR2 SMNVEV (reference sequence). This CDR3 region has 15 residues. CDR3 residues: CASSIIGGSYNEQFF. The CDR3, as DNA: TGTGCCAGCAGTATAATAGGGGGCTCCTACAATGAGCAGTTCTTC.

There are many counts of this clonotype. The chain links TRBV2 to TRBJ2-4; 9 bases line up with TRBD1. Germline trimming cut 2 bases from V and 2 bases from J; bases unmatched to any gene: 4. The CDR3 extends over 16 amino acids. Germline CDR1 reads SNHLY; CDR2 reads FYNNEI. CDR3 amino acids: CASSERTGESKNIQYF. DNA for the CDR3: TGTGCCAGCAGTGAAAGGACAGGGGAATCCAAAAACATTCAGTACTTC.